One sample yielded the 18 T cell receptor beta chains listed below, sequenced in a study of CD8+ T cells in alopecia areata. Investigators isolated RNA and reverse transcribed it into cDNA to act as the sequencing template. The method was immunoSEQ multiplex PCR; TCRdb's version includes in-frame clones alone and lacks a portion of them. The sample holds 45,000 to 70,000 clones; around 96% are singletons and the top ten take around 25%. Source: CD8+ T cells sorted from blood, taken at week 0. The receptors here all came from a human donor with alopecia areata.

The J gene is TRBJ2-7, the V gene TRBV6-6; D is possibly TRBD2 (6 bases). The CDR3 totals 16 residues. Looked up from germline, CDR1 is MNHNY and CDR2 is SVGAGI (reference sequence). V lost 7 bases to trimming and J lost 3 bases, with 22 bases between them. The CDR3 sequence is CASTPRFGREVYEQYF. The CDR3 DNA sequence: TGTGCCAGCACCCCACGGTTCGGCAGGGAGGTCTACGAGCAGTACTTC.

V and J are TRBV27 and TRBJ2-1; no reliable D call. CDR1 is MNHEY, CDR2 SMNVEV, per germline (reference sequence). The CDR3 contains 14 residues. The germline V and J ends were trimmed by 2 bases and 1 base, with 6 bases remaining between them. This chain's CDR3 is CASSLIGSYNEQFF. The CDR3 nucleotides read TGTGCCAGCAGTTTAATAGGATCCTACAATGAGCAGTTCTTC.

The rearrangement joins TRBV5-1 to TRBJ2-7, with D hard to call. Germline loops: CDR1 SGHRS, CDR2 YFSETQ. Deletions cut 0 bases from V and 0 bases from J, with 10 bases between. The CDR3 runs to 15 residues. CDR3 residues: CASSLVGVSSYEQYF. The CDR3 DNA follows: TGCGCCAGCAGCTTGGTAGGTGTTAGCTCCTACGAGCAGTACTTC.

This rearrangement joins TRBV7-9 to TRBJ2-7; D may be TRBD1 (5 bases). Germline V CDR1 and CDR2: SEHNR, FQNEAQ (reference sequence). The CDR3 spans 14 residues. With 5 bases removed from V and 2 bases from J, the gap between germline ends came to 13 bases. The CDR3 DNA reads as TGTGCCAGCAGCCCAGTAGGACAAGCCTACGAGCAGTACTTC. It specifies CASSPVGQAYEQYF. Using reference TRBV7-9 and TRBJ2-7 for the parts outside the CDR3, the full variable domain is DTGVSQNPRHKITKRGQNVTFRCDPISEHNRLYWYRQTLGQGPEFLTYFQNEAQLEKSRLLSDRFSAERPKGSFSTLEIQRTEQGDSAMYLCASSPVGQAYEQYFGPGTRLTVT.

The chain joins TRBV4-2 to TRBJ1-3; D is unresolved. The CDR3 loop spans 14 amino acids. V was cut by 1 base and J by 4 bases, with 8 bases left in between. Germline CDR1 is LGHNA and CDR2 is YNFKEQ. CDR3 bases: TGTGCCAGCAGCCAAGCGAGAAGAGGAAACACCATATATTTT. This translates into CASSQARRGNTIYF.

This clone was seen only once. The V and J genes are TRBV15 and TRBJ2-1, with 11 bases that match TRBD2. CDR1 is LNHNV, CDR2 YYDKDF, per germline (reference sequence). Trimming removed 0 bases from V and 7 bases from J; junction bases left unmatched: 5. This CDR3 has 16 residues. The CDR3 reads CATSRDYPSGGNEQFF. As DNA, the CDR3 is TGTGCCACCAGCAGAGATTATCCTAGCGGGGGGAATGAGCAGTTCTTC.

The CDR3 region is CASSETVDVLSYEQYF. The CDR3 DNA reads TGTGCCAGCAGTGAAACCGTTGACGTGCTCTCCTACGAGCAGTACTTC. The rearrangement links TRBV2 to TRBJ2-7; D is undetermined. V lost 2 bases and J 0 bases, leaving 14 bases between the germline ends. CDR3 size: 16 residues. Germline loops: CDR1 SNHLY, CDR2 FYNNEI.

The chain couples TRBV29-1 to TRBJ2-1; D might be TRBD2 (6 bases). This CDR3 has 11 amino acids. Germline lookup yields CDR1 SQVTM and CDR2 ANQGSEA. V was shortened by 3 bases and J by 12 bases, with 12 bases between the two germline ends. CDR3 in amino acids: CSVDGGAWQFF. In DNA form, the CDR3 reads TGCAGCGTTGACGGGGGTGCTTGGCAGTTCTTC.

DNA of the CDR3: TGCGCCAGCAGCCACACCTCAACTAATGAAAAACTGTTTTTT. It yields the protein CASSHTSTNEKLFF. This chain connects TRBV4-3 to TRBJ1-4; no clear D. Per the germline V gene, CDR1 is LGHNA and CDR2 is YSLEER. There are 14 residues in the CDR3. V was clipped by 3 bases and J by 0 bases, with 5 bases between them.

The V call is TRBV7-9, the J call TRBJ2-7, with D tentatively TRBD1 (5 bases). Trimming cost V 6 bases and J 9 bases, with 15 bases left between them. Germline V gene lookup returns CDR1 SEHNR and CDR2 FQNEAQ (reference sequence). The CDR3 is 12 amino acids. The CDR3 DNA reads TGTGCCAGCAGGACCGAACAGGCTCGGCAGTACTTC. It specifies CASRTEQARQYF.

As for this clone: Other DNA sequences from this sample encode an identical CDR3 as well. The V and J genes are TRBV7-2 and TRBJ2-7; TRBD2 matches 10 bases. Unmatched junction bases numbered 3, after V lost 3 bases and J lost 4 bases. The CDR3 totals 14 residues. The germline gives CDR1 SGHTA, CDR2 FQGNSA. In nucleotides, the CDR3 is TGTGCCAGCAGCTTTGGAGCGGGGGGGTACGAGCAGTACTTC. Protein: CASSFGAGGYEQYF.

This chain connects TRBV10-3 to TRBJ2-7; D might be TRBD2 (6 bases). The CDR3 is 16 residues long. Germline V lookup: CDR1 ENHRY, CDR2 SYGVKD. Between the trimmed V and J ends, which lost 10 bases and 2 bases, there was a span of 24 bases. In nucleotides, the CDR3 is TGTGCCACCCTGCCAGGGAGGTCTAGCCTTGCCTACGAGCAGTACTTC. Residues: CATLPGRSSLAYEQYF.

This chain connects TRBV10-3 to TRBJ2-2; 11 bases fit TRBD2. V trimming: 6 bases; J trimming: 0 bases; junction bases outside the gene matches: 3. The germline V gene encodes CDR1 ENHRY and CDR2 SYGVKD. The CDR3 loop spans 16 amino acids. The CDR3: CAISELAGANTGELFF. CDR3 in DNA: TGTGCCATCAGCGAACTAGCGGGAGCGAACACCGGGGAGCTGTTTTTT.

The V call is TRBV7-9, the J call TRBJ1-2, with D hard to call. V gave up 7 bases and J gave up 6 bases, with 18 bases separating them. CDR3 length: 14 amino acids. The germline V gene has CDR1 SEHNR and CDR2 FQNEAQ (reference sequence). The DNA for the CDR3 is TGTGCCAGCACTCCGGGTCCGGGAAACGATGGCTACACCTTC. Translated, it gives CASTPGPGNDGYTF.

V usage is TRBV11-1 and J usage is TRBJ2-1, with D uncertain. The CDR3 is 16 amino acids. Germline CDR1 reads SGHAT; CDR2 reads FQDESV (reference sequence). The ends were cut back, 5 bases at V and 2 bases at J, with 16 bases in the middle. The CDR3 sequence: CASSPQPTKPYNEQFF. In nucleotides, the CDR3 is TGTGCCAGCAGCCCTCAGCCAACTAAACCCTACAATGAGCAGTTCTTC.

The chain recombines TRBV7-3 with TRBJ2-2; 8 bases are shared with TRBD2. Trimming cost V 1 base and J 3 bases; bases outside gene matches: 10. The CDR3 length is 18 residues. The germline gives CDR1 SGHTA, CDR2 FQGTGA. The CDR3 region is CASSLNPPGAGDTGELFF. The CDR3 nucleotides read TGTGCCAGCAGCTTAAACCCCCCGGGAGCGGGGGACACCGGGGAGCTGTTTTTT.

The V call is TRBV7-9, the J call TRBJ1-1; TRBD1 is a possible D gene (5 bases). The CDR3 length is 16 residues. Between the trimmed V and J ends, which lost 3 bases and 1 base, there was a span of 15 bases. Germline V gives CDR1 SEHNR, CDR2 FQNEAQ (reference sequence). The CDR3 DNA is TGTGCCAGCAGCTTCGTAAGGGGAGACGGGAACACTGAAGCTTTCTTT. Amino acid sequence: CASSFVRGDGNTEAFF.

This clone was found once. The chain links TRBV13 to TRBJ2-7; tentative D call: TRBD1 (5 bases). The CDR3 is 15 amino acids. V lost 5 bases and J 0 bases, leaving 14 bases between the germline ends. Germline V gene sequence: CDR1 PRHDT, CDR2 FYEKMQ (reference sequence). The CDR3 spells CASSPKQASSYEQYF. CDR3 nucleotides: TGTGCCAGCAGCCCAAAACAGGCGAGCTCCTACGAGCAGTACTTC.